A selection of T cell receptor beta chains follows, all from one sample in a study of identifying expanded T cells in peripheral blood. Sequencing was performed with immunoSEQ multiplex PCR; in TCRdb, only in-frame clones are kept and a portion is missing. In the table there are 45,000 to 65,000 clones, 70% to 85% of which are singletons. Material for sequencing was blood. The receptors stem from a person between 18 and 70 years old in good health. Each CDR3 is given without its conserved first and last residue. The order of the fields is V gene, CDR3 protein.

V: TRBV5-1; CDR3: ASSLVVGSSYNEQF
V: TRBV6-1; CDR3: ASRRQGSTGELF
V: TRBV2; CDR3: ASRKARLDETQY
V: TRBV6-1; CDR3: ASSMAILNEKLF
V: TRBV7-8; CDR3: ASSEQGGYGGELF
V: TRBV10-2; CDR3: ASSESTHGMTQH
V: TRBV30; CDR3: AWSSRGWDRRTGELF
V: TRBV14; CDR3: ASSQGGSQETQY
V: TRBV18; CDR3: ASSPRSGGYNEQF
V: TRBV14; CDR3: ASSVLGNNEQF
V: TRBV18; CDR3: ASSPGRSSGRDQETQY
V: TRBV30; CDR3: AWSPFTGELF
V: TRBV30; CDR3: AWSGTRTSGRAYEQY
V: TRBV5-1; CDR3: ASSRKTSGTDTQY